The 6 T cell receptor beta chains below all came from one sample that was sequenced in a study of blood T cell repertoires in COVID-19. TCRdb's table, derived via immunoSEQ multiplex PCR, lists solely in-frame clones and lacks some. The data contain more than 35,000 clones, around four fifths of them singletons. Sequenced: peripheral blood. These TCRs come from a man over 45 with active or convalescent COVID-19.

The genes are TRBV6-5 and TRBJ2-7; TRBD2 is a possible D gene (7 bases). CDR3 length: 13 residues. Trimming removed 4 bases at V and 8 bases at J, with 15 bases between. Germline loops: CDR1 MNHEY, CDR2 SVGAGI. The CDR3 DNA is TGTGCCAGCAGTTGGGCGGGGGCCTCTCAGCAGTACTTC. Protein: CASSWAGASQQYF.

This clone was recorded once. The chain has TRBV9 and TRBJ1-1, with a weak D call TRBD1 (5 bases). CDR1 is SGDLS, CDR2 YYNGEE, per germline. CDR3 length: 15 amino acids. Trimming shortened V by 4 bases and J by 0 bases, and 13 bases separated the two germline ends. The CDR3 protein is CASSPRQLLNTEAFF. DNA of the CDR3: TGTGCCAGCAGCCCTCGACAGCTCCTGAACACTGAAGCTTTCTTT.

This chain connects TRBV12-1 to TRBJ2-3; TRBD2 is the table's D call, not checked against the DNA. TRBV12-1 is deemed a pseudogene. The CDR3 is made up of 16 amino acids. CDR3 DNA sequence: TGTGCCAGCAGCTGCCCGCCCTCGCTAGCATCAGATACGCAGTATTTT. This gives the protein CASSCPPSLASDTQYF.

The chain uses TRBV27 and TRBJ1-6; 7 positions match TRBD1. Germline CDR1 and CDR2: MNHEY and SMNVEV (reference sequence). The CDR3 covers 14 residues. V gave up 8 bases and J gave up 13 bases; unmatched junction bases: 14. The CDR3 loop reads CASRRGQSNVPLHF. DNA of the CDR3: TGTGCCAGCCGGCGGGGACAGTCGAATGTTCCCCTCCACTTT.

This CDR3 reads CASTTDNLNYEQYF. CDR3 coding DNA: TGTGCCAGCACCACGGACAACTTAAACTACGAGCAGTACTTC. J is TRBJ2-7 and V is TRBV2, with D possibly TRBD1 on 5 matching bases. The CDR3 runs 14 residues. CDR1 and CDR2 (germline): SNHLY, FYNNEI. V lost 7 bases, J lost 3 bases, and 16 bases lay in between.

The rearrangement joins TRBV5-4 to TRBJ2-4; D possibly corresponds to TRBD1 (5 bases). The CDR3 sequence is 13 residues long. The germline V gene encodes CDR1 SGHNT and CDR2 YYREEE (reference sequence). V was trimmed by 3 bases and J by 2 bases, leaving 6 bases between them. As DNA, the CDR3 is TGTGCCAGCAGCTCAGGGTCCAAAAACATTCAGTACTTC. Protein product: CASSSGSKNIQYF.